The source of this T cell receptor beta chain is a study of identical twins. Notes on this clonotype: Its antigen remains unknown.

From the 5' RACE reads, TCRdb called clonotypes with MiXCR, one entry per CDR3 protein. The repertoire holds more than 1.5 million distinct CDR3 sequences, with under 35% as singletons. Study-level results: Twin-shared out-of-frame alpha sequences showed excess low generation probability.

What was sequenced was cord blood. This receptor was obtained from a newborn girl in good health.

In nucleotides, the CDR3 is TGTGCCAGCAGTGTGGCGGAAAATAAGCCCCAGCATTTT. Translation: CASSVAENKPQHF. The chain uses TRBV27 and TRBJ1-5; the D is unclear. CDR1 is MNHEY and CDR2 is SMNVEV in the germline V gene (reference sequence). V lost 5 bases to trimming and J lost 8 bases, with 13 bases between them. The CDR3 extends over 13 amino acids.